This is a list of T cell receptor beta chains from one sample in a study of molecular identifiers for immune sequencing clone quantification. TCRdb passed the PCR reads through MiXCR, listing each CDR3 protein once. This table has 30,000 to 40,000 distinct CDR3 sequences, under 20% appearing once. Sample: naive CD8+ T cells from blood, with Jurkat cell RNA spiked in. These receptors were taken from a human donor in good health. Some libraries in this study had Jurkat cell RNA spiked in. Both conserved end residues are trimmed from each CDR3. The order of the fields is J gene, V gene, D gene, CDR3 protein. D genes are given only for firm matches.

TRBJ1-1,TRBV20-1,.,SATYNTEAF
TRBJ1-2,TRBV29-1,.,SVVLRGYGYT
TRBJ2-5,TRBV5-1,.,ASSDDTQETQY
TRBJ2-4,TRBV28,.,ASSSRQKNIQY
TRBJ2-7,TRBV7-9,TRBD2,ASSLGLSGGPSYEQY
TRBJ2-5,TRBV5-1,TRBD2,ASSLEVAGPQETQY
TRBJ2-5,TRBV25-1,.,ASSEYQGRQETQY
TRBJ2-7,TRBV29-1,.,SVATGTTCEQY
TRBJ2-4,TRBV29-1,.,SVVSGDGGAKNIQY
TRBJ2-1,TRBV15,.,ATSRRENNEQF
TRBJ2-5,TRBV12-3/TRBV12-4,TRBD2,ASKVAGKAETQY
TRBJ2-7,TRBV6-2/TRBV6-3,.,ASQSEGYEQY
TRBJ2-2,TRBV7-9,.,ASSPSWQVMGGELF
TRBJ2-3,TRBV12-3/TRBV12-4,TRBD2,ASSLWASGGPTDTQY
TRBJ2-3,TRBV4-2,TRBD2,ASSQEANPAGGFGDTQY
TRBJ1-1,TRBV6-2/TRBV6-3,TRBD1,ASRWDREGIMNTEAF
TRBJ2-3,TRBV28,TRBD2,ASSLSGRAWDTQY
TRBJ2-1,TRBV11-3,TRBD2,ASSTSGLAAYNEQF
TRBJ2-2,TRBV14,.,ASSLTAPSRSGELF
TRBJ2-7,TRBV4-3,.,ASSPNWSSYEQY
TRBJ1-1,TRBV30,.,AWTGGLNTEAF
TRBJ2-7,TRBV20-1,TRBD2,SAPLTGLAGYEQY
TRBJ2-3,TRBV20-1,.,SAREGQWSTDTQY
TRBJ1-5,TRBV5-5,.,ASSLGYSNQPQH
TRBJ2-5,TRBV6-5,TRBD2,ASSYWAGGGETQY
TRBJ2-3,TRBV27,.,ASSLVRQDTQY
TRBJ2-1,TRBV28,.,ATCGPAFYNEQF
TRBJ1-5,TRBV10-2,.,ASSEAGPLGQPQH
TRBJ2-7,TRBV4-3,TRBD2,ASSLNGAGGNEQY
TRBJ1-1,TRBV5-6,.,ASSLGGSANTEAF
TRBJ1-5,TRBV7-6,.,ASSLDRYQPQH
TRBJ2-5,TRBV20-1,.,SARKGLSSIPAQETQY
TRBJ1-6,TRBV20-1,TRBD1,SSGGSPLH
TRBJ1-1,TRBV19,.,ASTHTSSQLGEAF
TRBJ1-1,TRBV5-4,TRBD1,ASTQQGAPIEAF
TRBJ2-1,TRBV11-2,.,ASSLVAGQDNEQF
TRBJ2-5,TRBV25-1,.,ASSEHFQETQY
TRBJ2-7,TRBV20-1,TRBD1,SARQGGEYEQY
TRBJ2-1,TRBV25-1,TRBD1,AGSAPGQGDNEQF
TRBJ2-5,TRBV21-1,.,ASSKARDTQETQY
TRBJ2-7,TRBV7-8,.,ATKDISYEQY
TRBJ2-3,TRBV4-3,TRBD2,ASSLSGTSGGAGSDTQY
TRBJ2-3,TRBV7-2,TRBD2,ASSLGVAGAHLTDTQY
TRBJ1-1,TRBV27,TRBD1,ATRQGLNTEAF
TRBJ1-5,TRBV28,.,ASSSRGLSQPQH
TRBJ2-6,TRBV15,.,ATGRSSGANVLT
TRBJ2-3,TRBV6-5,TRBD2,ASSYLAGGTTDTQY
TRBJ2-7,TRBV13,TRBD1,ASSPRDRPLYEQY
TRBJ1-1,TRBV2,.,ASSFSNTEAF
TRBJ2-7,TRBV4-3,TRBD2,ASSLDSGGTYEQY
TRBJ2-1,TRBV7-9,.,ASSPSSREQF
TRBJ1-2,TRBV4-1,TRBD1,ASSTGTVYGYT
TRBJ2-7,TRBV13,.,ASSLRTPQNEQY
TRBJ2-1,TRBV7-3,TRBD2,ASSLLAGRYNEQL
TRBJ2-5,TRBV24-1,.,ATSDSAIQETQY
TRBJ2-1,TRBV20-1,.,SARGGPEQF
TRBJ2-3,TRBV5-1,.,ASRHEGTSTDTQY
TRBJ2-5,TRBV11-2,.,ASSLDPQESSRVETQY
TRBJ2-1,TRBV9,TRBD2,ASSVAPSGGAGEQF